Following are 32 T cell receptor beta chains from one sample sequenced in a study of blood T cell repertoires in COVID-19. Clones were read by immunoSEQ multiplex PCR, and TCRdb kept only the in-frame ones, dropping some. The table lists approximately 93,000 clones, roughly 89% of them singletons. Sequencing was done on a sample of peripheral blood. These receptors were obtained from a man over 45 with active or convalescent COVID-19.

The V and J genes are TRBV5-4 and TRBJ2-1, with 10 bases lining up with TRBD2. Germline CDR1 is SGHNT and CDR2 is YYREEE (reference sequence). After removal of 4 bases from V and 0 bases from J, the junction contained 1 base not matched to a gene. The CDR3 runs 15 residues. CDR3 sequence (DNA): TGTGCCAGCAGCCGGACTAGCGGCTCCTACAATGAGCAGTTCTTC. Translated: CASSRTSGSYNEQFF.

V and J are TRBV2 and TRBJ2-7; D is uncertain. The CDR3 runs to 12 residues. V shed 4 bases and J shed 6 bases, with 10 bases lying between them. CDR1 is SNHLY and CDR2 is FYNNEI in the germline V gene. CDR3: CASSVNGREQYF. CDR3 DNA: TGTGCCAGCAGTGTTAACGGTCGCGAGCAGTACTTC. Supplemented by reference TRBV2 and TRBJ2-7, the full variable domain reads EPEVTQTPSHQVTQMGQEVILRCVPISNHLYFYWYRQILGQKVEFLVSFYNNEISEKSEIFDDQFSVERPDGSNFTLKIRSTKLEDSAMYFCASSVNGREQYFGPGTRLTVT.

The genes are TRBV7-2 and TRBJ1-5, with D uncertain. Germline CDR1 and CDR2: SGHTA and FQGNSA. CDR3 length: 11 amino acids. Between the trimmed V and J ends, which lost 5 bases and 15 bases, there was a span of 14 bases. The CDR3 DNA sequence: TGTGCCAGCAGCCTTAGTAGTATCTTGCATTTT. This codes for CASSLSSILHF.

V gene TRBV10-3 combines with J gene TRBJ2-5, with 9 nucleotides matching TRBD2. Germline CDR1 is ENHRY and CDR2 is SYGVKD. This CDR3 spans 13 amino acids. V trimming: 7 bases; J trimming: 5 bases; junction bases outside the gene matches: 5. This chain's CDR3 is CAIMGSGSETQYF. CDR3 coding DNA: TGTGCCATCATGGGTAGCGGGAGTGAGACCCAGTACTTC.

The chain uses TRBV6-5 and TRBJ2-1, with TRBD2 identical over 7 bases. Germline V gene lookup returns CDR1 MNHEY and CDR2 SVGAGI. The V and J ends lost 4 bases and 4 bases, in that order; junction bases with no gene match: 10. This CDR3 is built from 16 residues. The CDR3 nucleotides are TGTGCCAGCAGTTCCCCGGGGAGGGGCGCGTACAATGAGCAGTTCTTC. Its protein is CASSSPGRGAYNEQFF.

The V and J genes are TRBV12-2 and TRBJ2-3; TRBD1 was called by the table and not checked on the DNA. TRBV12-2 is a pseudogene segment. This CDR3 is built from 16 residues. The CDR3 DNA follows: TGTGCAAGTCGTCGACAGGGGGGGCGAAGCACAGATACGCAGTATTTT. Translation: CASRRQGGRSTDTQYF.

As for this clone: Mismatch with germline at one junction end may stem from a read error. This chain connects TRBV28 to TRBJ1-1; D not certain. Germline-derived CDR1 and CDR2 are MDHEN and SYDVKM. This CDR3 is built from 13 residues. CDR3 sequence (DNA): TGTGCCAGCAGTTTATTCGGAAACAGTGAAGCTTTCTTT. This sequence encodes CASSLFGNSEAFF.

This sequence joins TRBV27 and TRBJ1-5, with D possibly being TRBD1 (5 bases). The CDR3 is 14 amino acids. Trimming took 2 bases from V and 2 from J, leaving 7 bases between them. In germline, CDR1 is MNHEY, CDR2 SMNVEV (reference sequence). The CDR3 DNA reads as TGTGCCAGCAGTTTACTAGGGGGCAATCAGCCCCAGCATTTT. Translating it yields CASSLLGGNQPQHF.

The J gene is TRBJ2-3, the V gene TRBV7-2, with unresolved D. This CDR3 has 13 amino acids. Germline CDR1 is SGHTA and CDR2 is FQGNSA. V shed 7 bases and J shed 0 bases, with 8 bases lying between them. The CDR3 bases are TGTGCCAGCAACCGAGGTAGCACAGATACGCAGTATTTT. It specifies CASNRGSTDTQYF. The full variable domain, its missing parts supplied by reference TRBV7-2 and TRBJ2-3, is GAGVSQSPSNKVTEKGKDVELRCDPISGHTALYWYRQSLGQGLEFLIYFQGNSAPDKSGLPSDRFSAERTGGSVSTLTIQRTQQEDSAVYLCASNRGSTDTQYFGPGTRLTVL.

This chain links TRBV4-3 with TRBJ1-6; weak D call: TRBD1 (6 bases). The CDR3 spans 15 residues. The V gene's germline CDR1 is LGHNA and CDR2 YSLEER. Trimming pared 1 base from V and 5 bases from J, leaving 9 bases between. CDR3 region: CASSQGRGDNSPLHF. The DNA for the CDR3 is TGCGCCAGCAGCCAAGGCAGGGGTGATAATTCACCCCTCCACTTT.

In its sample, this clone was seen a few times. This chain joins TRBV7-7 and TRBJ1-4; D gene uncertain. This CDR3 contains 15 residues. The V end lost 5 bases, the J end lost 5 bases, and 15 bases lay between the germline ends. The germline V gene has CDR1 SSHAT and CDR2 FNYEAQ (reference sequence). CDR3 in amino acids: CASSPNSTPNEKLFF. For the CDR3, the DNA is TGTGCCAGCAGCCCAAACTCGACACCCAATGAAAAACTGTTTTTT.

V usage is TRBV10-1 and J usage is TRBJ2-7; TRBD2 matches 8 bases. The CDR3 has 13 residues. Germline loops: CDR1 WNHNN, CDR2 SYGVQD (reference sequence). V dropped 4 bases and J dropped 7; count of bases not matched to a gene: 6. The CDR3 reads CASSAGIAGEQYF. CDR3 bases: TGCGCCAGCAGTGCGGGAATAGCGGGAGAGCAGTACTTC.

The rearrangement uses TRBV5-4 and TRBJ1-2; D is possibly TRBD1 (5 bases). V dropped 0 bases and J dropped 3 bases, with 15 bases sitting between them. Germline loops: CDR1 SGHNT, CDR2 YYREEE (reference sequence). The length of the CDR3 is 16 residues. For the CDR3, the DNA is TGTGCCAGCAGCTTGGGGCGGCAGGGATCCTACTATGGCTACACCTTC. Residues: CASSLGRQGSYYGYTF.

The chain combines TRBV19 with TRBJ2-2, with 8 nucleotides matching TRBD2. There are 13 residues in the CDR3. J was trimmed by 7 bases and V by 10 bases; bases with no gene match: 8. The germline V gene encodes CDR1 LNHDA and CDR2 SQIVND (reference sequence). The CDR3 region has the DNA TGTGCCACCAGCGGGAGTAGTAACGGGGAGCTGTTTTTT. It codes for CATSGSSNGELFF.

The chain recombines TRBV2 with TRBJ2-7; 11 bases are shared with TRBD2. From germline, CDR1 is SNHLY and CDR2 FYNNEI. V gave up 6 bases and J gave up 6 bases; unmatched junction bases: 10. The CDR3 is made up of 15 amino acids. CDR3 in DNA: TGTGCCAGCAGCGAATTAGCGGGAGGGTTTAGCGAGCAGTACTTC. This sequence encodes CASSELAGGFSEQYF.

The V call is TRBV11-2, the J call TRBJ2-7; 8 bases fit TRBD2. CDR1 and CDR2 (germline): SGHAT, FQNNGV. The CDR3 totals 15 residues. Losses at the gene ends were 5 bases for V and 6 bases for J; bases not matched to a gene: 12. This CDR3 reads CASSQAGGLVFEQYF. The CDR3 DNA sequence: TGTGCCAGCAGCCAGGCGGGGGGACTAGTATTCGAGCAGTACTTC.

The rearrangement links TRBV18 to TRBJ2-6; D gene unclear. V lost 3 bases to trimming and J lost 0 bases, with 9 bases between them. From germline, CDR1 is KGHSH and CDR2 LQKENI. This CDR3 contains 16 residues. The CDR3 here is CASSPPISSGANVLTF. The CDR3 bases are TGTGCCAGCTCACCCCCCATCAGCTCTGGGGCCAACGTCCTGACTTTC. The whole variable domain, filled in from reference TRBV18 and TRBJ2-6, reads NAGVMQNPRHLVRRRGQEARLRCSPMKGHSHVYWYRQLPEEGLKFMVYLQKENIIDESGMPKERFSAEFPKEGPSILRIQQVVRGDSAAYFCASSPPISSGANVLTFGAGSRLTVL.

The chain uses TRBV10-3 and TRBJ1-2; tentatively, D is TRBD1 (6 bases). This CDR3 has 13 amino acids. V gave up 5 bases and J gave up 4 bases, with 11 bases separating them. Germline lookup yields CDR1 ENHRY and CDR2 SYGVKD. The CDR3 spells CAISRGARYGYTF. The CDR3 DNA is TGTGCCATCAGTCGGGGGGCTCGCTATGGCTACACCTTC.

This rearrangement joins TRBV24-1 to TRBJ2-3; weak D call: TRBD2 (5 bases). Trimming stripped 4 bases from V and 3 bases from J, with 16 bases between. This CDR3 contains 16 residues. Germline loops: CDR1 KGHDR, CDR2 SFDVKD. The CDR3 loop is CATSDSVRGKTDTQYF. The CDR3 DNA reads TGTGCCACCAGTGACTCGGTTCGAGGGAAAACAGATACGCAGTATTTT.

The chain uses TRBV19 and TRBJ2-3, with D perhaps TRBD2 (5 bases). V was pared by 10 bases and J by 1 base, with 15 bases between. This CDR3 is built from 14 residues. In germline, CDR1 is LNHDA, CDR2 SQIVND (reference sequence). CDR3 protein: CATKEGPGTDTQYF. CDR3 nucleotide sequence: TGTGCCACTAAAGAGGGTCCAGGCACAGATACGCAGTATTTT.

This clone showed up just a few times. The chain is built from TRBV9 and TRBJ2-5, with 12 bases that match TRBD2. The CDR3 is 16 residues long. From germline, CDR1 is SGDLS and CDR2 YYNGEE. The junction had 9 bases not matched to a gene; V was cut back by 4 bases and J by 5 bases. CDR3 region: CASSPRRLAGVETQYF. In DNA form, the CDR3 reads TGTGCCAGCAGCCCTCGACGACTAGCGGGAGTCGAGACCCAGTACTTC.

The V call is TRBV28, the J call TRBJ1-2; 7 bases agree with TRBD1. The CDR3 length is 13 residues. Germline CDR1 is MDHEN and CDR2 is SYDVKM. The trim removed 3 bases at V and 6 bases at J, leaving 4 bases unmatched. In DNA, the CDR3 is TGTGCCAGCAGTTTGGGACAGTTGGATGGCTACACCTTC. Its translation: CASSLGQLDGYTF.

In its sample, this clone was seen a few times. This chain connects TRBV5-1 to TRBJ2-2, with 9 bases aligning to TRBD2. Unmatched junction bases numbered 3, after V lost 2 bases and J lost 1 base. Germline lookup yields CDR1 SGHRS and CDR2 YFSETQ. CDR3 length: 16 amino acids. The CDR3 loop is CASSLRAGGNTGELFF. The CDR3 DNA is TGCGCCAGCAGCTTACGAGCGGGGGGGAACACCGGGGAGCTGTTTTTT.

The chain recombines TRBV18 with TRBJ1-1, with D uncertain. The CDR3 sequence is 16 residues long. Germline V gives CDR1 KGHSH, CDR2 LQKENI. V lost 0 bases and J 1 base, leaving 12 bases between the germline ends. Here the CDR3 reads CASSPPNSGGNTEAFF. The CDR3 DNA follows: TGTGCCAGCTCACCACCGAACAGCGGCGGGAACACTGAAGCTTTCTTT. Filled out from reference TRBV18 and TRBJ1-1, the complete variable domain reads NAGVMQNPRHLVRRRGQEARLRCSPMKGHSHVYWYRQLPEEGLKFMVYLQKENIIDESGMPKERFSAEFPKEGPSILRIQQVVRGDSAAYFCASSPPNSGGNTEAFFGQGTRLTVV.

The V gene is TRBV10-3, the J gene TRBJ2-7, with D perhaps TRBD2 (6 bases). Germline values: CDR1 ENHRY, CDR2 SYGVKD. With 0 bases removed from V and 6 bases from J, the gap between germline ends came to 15 bases. CDR3 length: 15 amino acids. The chain's CDR3 is CAISESDPAEGEQYF. CDR3 DNA sequence: TGTGCCATCAGTGAGTCAGACCCCGCGGAGGGCGAGCAGTACTTC.

This chain joins TRBV28 and TRBJ2-7; tentatively, D is TRBD1 (6 bases). The length of the CDR3 is 15 residues. V was clipped by 6 bases and J by 0 bases, with 15 bases between them. Germline CDR1 MDHEN, CDR2 SYDVKM. Written as DNA, the CDR3 is TGTGCCAGCAGCACTAGAGGGGGATTCTCCTACGAGCAGTACTTC. It encodes CASSTRGGFSYEQYF.

In its sample, this clone was seen once. J is TRBJ2-2 and V is TRBV6-6; 9 bases match TRBD1. This CDR3 is 16 amino acids long. CDR1 is MNHNY and CDR2 is SVGAGI in the germline V gene (reference sequence). Trimming at V came to 5 bases and at J to 4 bases, leaving 8 bases not matched to a gene. The CDR3 here is CASSRTGGAGTGELFF. CDR3 nucleotides: TGTGCCAGCAGTCGAACAGGGGGCGCGGGCACCGGGGAGCTGTTTTTT.

V usage is TRBV6-5 and J usage is TRBJ2-1, with TRBD1 as a possible D gene (5 bases). V lost 8 bases to trimming and J lost 0 bases, with 14 bases between them. The CDR3 contains 15 residues. The germline V gene has CDR1 MNHEY and CDR2 SVGAGI. This CDR3 reads CASRSQGSSYNEQFF. In DNA, the CDR3 is TGTGCCAGCCGCTCCCAGGGTAGCTCCTACAATGAGCAGTTCTTC.

This CDR3 is CASRGQGAYEQYF. DNA for the CDR3: TGTGCCAGTAGAGGACAGGGGGCTTACGAGCAGTACTTC. V and J are TRBV19 and TRBJ2-7; TRBD1 aligns across 11 bases. This CDR3 spans 13 amino acids. Losses at the gene ends were 6 bases for V and 4 bases for J; bases not matched to a gene: 2. The germline gives CDR1 LNHDA, CDR2 SQIVND (reference sequence). Based on the CDR3 plus reference TRBV19 and TRBJ2-7, the full variable domain is DGGITQSPKYLFRKEGQNVTLSCEQNLNHDAMYWYRQDPGQGLRLIYYSQIVNDFQKGDIAEGYSVSREKKESFPLTVTSAQKNPTAFYLCASRGQGAYEQYFGPGTRLTVT.

This clone was observed a handful of times. The chain is built from TRBV24-1 and TRBJ2-2; 8 nucleotides align to TRBD2. V dropped 5 bases and J dropped 5; count of bases not matched to a gene: 12. Looked up from germline, CDR1 is KGHDR and CDR2 is SFDVKD. The CDR3 loop spans 17 amino acids. The CDR3 loop reads CATSAPAGGAYTGELFF. CDR3 bases: TGTGCCACCAGTGCCCCAGCCGGGGGGGCCTATACCGGGGAGCTGTTTTTT.

The V call is TRBV4-1, the J call TRBJ1-4, with a weak D call TRBD1 (6 bases). The germline V gene encodes CDR1 MGHRA and CDR2 YSYEKL. The CDR3 totals 15 residues. The ends were cut back, 0 bases at V and 5 bases at J, with 10 bases in the middle. The CDR3 DNA follows: TGCGCCAGCAGCCAAGAGGGGGCCTGGAATGAAAAACTGTTTTTT. Amino acids: CASSQEGAWNEKLFF.

The chain links TRBV6-6 to TRBJ1-1; D ambiguous. Germline V lookup: CDR1 MNHNY, CDR2 SVGAGI (reference sequence). There are 13 residues in the CDR3. The V end was cut by 5 bases, the J end by 3 bases, with 10 bases between. The CDR3, as DNA: TGTGCCAGCAGTGAGTTCGTGGACACTGAAGCTTTCTTT. It specifies CASSEFVDTEAFF.